This section outlines one TCR beta chain sequence together with its context. This clonotype was counted ten times or more. Its antigen is unknown. The input lacks base qualities; no much larger clone sits a single base away. The cysteine opens and the phenylalanine closes a CDR3 of 15 amino acids. Only the CDR3 part of the read is kept: 45 bases, read in frame from the first base. V is reduced by 4 bases and J by 7 bases, leaving a spacing of 17 bases between them. CDR1 and CDR2 are read off the germline V gene as SGDLS and YYNGEE. The library was generated by RT-PCR. The instrument was an Illumina HiSeq 2500. Starting from the raw public reads, TCRdb applied fastp trimming at Q25, assembled clones with MiXCR and retained in-frame beta chains. CDR3 protein duplicates are merged, each entry listing the most common genes and DNA. This sample holds roughly 620,000 distinct CDR3 sequences; about 11% were observed only once. 9.5% to 11% of the sample rests with the top ten.

The record originates from a study of response to subunit inactivated influenza vaccine (dated by TCRdb to between 2017 and 2018). Broadly, across the study: The study used deep quantitative T cell receptor repertoire profiling to track responses to a trivalent subunit inactivated influenza vaccine.

On the study overall, not on this receptor specifically: The authors suggested that each seasonal influenza vaccination may recruit only a limited number of new T cells.

These same records also appear under a second study, on T cells expressing NK-cell markers. The second study, in turn, reports: The TCR beta cDNA libraries were made using 5'RACE template switching, a step that added both a universal primer site and unique molecular identifiers. Three sorted T-cell subsets (CD3+CD56+NKG2C+, CD3+CD56+NKG2C- and CD3+CD56-NKG2C+) from 7 to 9 donors had their TCR beta-chain repertoires profiled. Among the eight sequenced donors, only one was HCMV-seronegative, while the other seven were HCMV-seropositive. In several experiments an anti-gammadeltaTCR antibody was added to restrict sorting to alphabetaTCR-expressing T cells. In roughly 6 donors, the dominant CD3+CD56+NKG2C+ clonotypes were among the top 10 CD8+ clonotypes and accounted for roughly 1.0-8% of CD8+ T cells. Those dominant clonotypes were again the most abundant among CD3+CD56-NKG2C+ cells in a few donors, at roughly 25-65%. It remained unclear whether the expanded NKG2C-expressing T cell clones were specific for HCMV antigens. Randomly selected healthy volunteers, three men and five women, were used as the eight sequenced donors. A commercial ELISA kit detecting HCMV-specific IgG in serum was used to determine HCMV serostatus. Peripheral blood mononuclear cells were isolated from blood by Ficoll density gradient centrifugation. Bulk peripheral blood T-cell repertoires were additionally sequenced from unsorted PBMC for 5 or 6 donors. Synthesis of cDNA was primed from the TCR beta constant segment and was followed by two consecutive PCR amplification steps. Libraries were sequenced as 2 x 150 bp reads on Illumina HiSeq 2000/2500, MiSeq or NextSeq. MIGEC was used to demultiplex reads and group the reads by UMI, and MiTCR was used to assemble and quantify clonotypes. To remove erroneous sequences, TCR cDNA sequences were retained only when supported by two or more reads. The tcR package was used for downstream repertoire analysis, with clonotypes matched between fractions based on CDR3 nucleotide sequence plus V segment. VDJmatch was used to annotate antigen specificity against VDJdb, with one amino acid substitution in CDR3 permitted.

Rearrangement joined TRBV9 to TRBJ1-4; no D gene can be assigned with confidence. This TCR was recovered from a man in his forties or fifties who received an inactivated influenza vaccine. Donor details come from another sample of the same person, matched by shared clones. This material consisted of PBMCs from blood, taken on the day of vaccination. In nucleotide form, the sequence is TGTGCCAGCAGCCCGGTATTCGGGTCAAGTGAAAAACTGTTTTTT. The resulting protein is CASSPVFGSSEKLFF.